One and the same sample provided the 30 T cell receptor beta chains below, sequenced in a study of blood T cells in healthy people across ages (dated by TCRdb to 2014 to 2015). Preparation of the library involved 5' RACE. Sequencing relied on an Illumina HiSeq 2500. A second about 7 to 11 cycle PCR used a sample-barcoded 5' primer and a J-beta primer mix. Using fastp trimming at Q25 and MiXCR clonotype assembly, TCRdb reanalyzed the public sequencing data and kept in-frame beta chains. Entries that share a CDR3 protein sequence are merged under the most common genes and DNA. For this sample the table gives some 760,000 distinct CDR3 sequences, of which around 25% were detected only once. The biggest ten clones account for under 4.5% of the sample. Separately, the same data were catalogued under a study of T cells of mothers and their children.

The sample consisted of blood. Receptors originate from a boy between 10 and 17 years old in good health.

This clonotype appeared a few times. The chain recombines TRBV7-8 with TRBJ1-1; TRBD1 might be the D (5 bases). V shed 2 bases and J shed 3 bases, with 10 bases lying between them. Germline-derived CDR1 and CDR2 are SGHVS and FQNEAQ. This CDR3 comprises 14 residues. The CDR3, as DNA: TGTGCCAGCAGCTTACAGGGATGGGACACTGAAGCTTTCTTT. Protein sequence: CASSLQGWDTEAFF. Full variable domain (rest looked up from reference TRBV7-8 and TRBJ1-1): GAGVSQSPRYKVAKRGQDVALRCDPISGHVSLFWYQQALGQGPEFLTYFQNEAQLDKSGLPSDRFFAERPEGSVSTLKIQRTQQEDSAVYLCASSLQGWDTEAFFGQGTRLTVV.

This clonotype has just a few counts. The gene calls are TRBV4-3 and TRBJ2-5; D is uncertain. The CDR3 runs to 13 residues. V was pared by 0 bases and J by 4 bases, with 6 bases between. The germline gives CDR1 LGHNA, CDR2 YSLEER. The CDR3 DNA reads TGCGCCAGCAGCCAAGACTATTCAGAGACCCAGTACTTC. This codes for CASSQDYSETQYF.

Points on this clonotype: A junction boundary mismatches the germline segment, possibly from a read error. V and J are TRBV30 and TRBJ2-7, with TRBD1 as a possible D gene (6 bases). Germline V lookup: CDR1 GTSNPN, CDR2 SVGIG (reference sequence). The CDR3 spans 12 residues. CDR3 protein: CAWSVGGYEQCF. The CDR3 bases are TGTGCCTGGAGTGTAGGGGGTTACGAGCAGTGCTTC.

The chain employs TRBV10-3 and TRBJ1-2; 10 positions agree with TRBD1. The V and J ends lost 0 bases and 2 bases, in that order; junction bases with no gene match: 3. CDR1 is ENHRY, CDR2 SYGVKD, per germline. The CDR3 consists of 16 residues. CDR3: CAISESLGQGNYGYTF. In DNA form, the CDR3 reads TGTGCCATCAGTGAGTCGTTGGGACAGGGGAACTATGGCTACACCTTC.

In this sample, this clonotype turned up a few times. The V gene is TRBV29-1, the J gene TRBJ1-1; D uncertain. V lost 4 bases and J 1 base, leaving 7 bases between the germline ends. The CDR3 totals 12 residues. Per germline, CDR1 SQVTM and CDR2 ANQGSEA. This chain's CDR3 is CSVVKGNTEAFF. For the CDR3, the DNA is TGCAGCGTTGTAAAAGGGAACACTGAAGCTTTCTTT.

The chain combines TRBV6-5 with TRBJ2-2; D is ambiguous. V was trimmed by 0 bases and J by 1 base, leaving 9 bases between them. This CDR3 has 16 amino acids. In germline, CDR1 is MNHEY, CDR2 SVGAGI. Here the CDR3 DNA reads TGTGCCAGCAGTTACTCAGCCCGGAGGAACACCGGGGAGCTGTTTTTT. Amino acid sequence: CASSYSARRNTGELFF.

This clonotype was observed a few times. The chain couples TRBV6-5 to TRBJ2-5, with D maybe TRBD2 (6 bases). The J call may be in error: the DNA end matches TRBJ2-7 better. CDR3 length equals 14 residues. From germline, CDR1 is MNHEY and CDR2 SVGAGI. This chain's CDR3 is CASSYFGGSYEQYF. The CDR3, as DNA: TGTGCCAGCAGTTATTTTGGGGGGTCCTACGAGCAGTACTTC.

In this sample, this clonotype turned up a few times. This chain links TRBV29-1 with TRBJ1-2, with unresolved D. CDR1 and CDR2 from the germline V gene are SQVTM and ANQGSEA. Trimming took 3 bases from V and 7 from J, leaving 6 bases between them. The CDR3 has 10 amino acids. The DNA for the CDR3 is TGCAGCGTTGAGGTTCGTGGCTACACCTTC. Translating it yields CSVEVRGYTF.

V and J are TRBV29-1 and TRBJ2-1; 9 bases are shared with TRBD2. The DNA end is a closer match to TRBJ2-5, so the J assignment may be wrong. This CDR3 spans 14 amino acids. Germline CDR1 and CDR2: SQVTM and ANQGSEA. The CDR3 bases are TGCAGCGTTGATCCCCTAGCGGGGCAAGAGACCCAGTACTTC. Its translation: CSVDPLAGQETQYF.

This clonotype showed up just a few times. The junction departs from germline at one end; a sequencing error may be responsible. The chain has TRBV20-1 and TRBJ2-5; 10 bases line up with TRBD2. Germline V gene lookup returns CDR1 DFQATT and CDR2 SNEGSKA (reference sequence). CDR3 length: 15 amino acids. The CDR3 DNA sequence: TGCAGTGCTAGAGTCCCTAGCGGGAGTGGAGAGGCCCAGTACTTC. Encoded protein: CSARVPSGSGEAQYF.

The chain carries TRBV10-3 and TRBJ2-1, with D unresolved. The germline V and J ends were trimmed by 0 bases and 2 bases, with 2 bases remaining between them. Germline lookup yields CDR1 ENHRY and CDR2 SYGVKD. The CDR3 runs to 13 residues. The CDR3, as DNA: TGTGCCATCAGTGAGTCGACCTACAATGAGCAGTTCTTC. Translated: CAISESTYNEQFF.

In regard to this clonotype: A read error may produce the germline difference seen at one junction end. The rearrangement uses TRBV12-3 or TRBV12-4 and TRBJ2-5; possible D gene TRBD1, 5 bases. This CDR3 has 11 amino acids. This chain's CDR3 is CASSNQQVSDF. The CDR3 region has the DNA TGTGCCAGCAGTAACCAACAGGTATCGGACTTC.

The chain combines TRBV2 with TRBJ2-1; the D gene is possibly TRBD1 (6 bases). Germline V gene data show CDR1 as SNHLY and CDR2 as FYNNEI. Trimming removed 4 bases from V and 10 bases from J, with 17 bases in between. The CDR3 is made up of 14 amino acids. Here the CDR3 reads CASSVGSLQGEQFF. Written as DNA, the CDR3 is TGTGCCAGCAGTGTAGGCAGTCTCCAGGGGGAGCAGTTCTTC.

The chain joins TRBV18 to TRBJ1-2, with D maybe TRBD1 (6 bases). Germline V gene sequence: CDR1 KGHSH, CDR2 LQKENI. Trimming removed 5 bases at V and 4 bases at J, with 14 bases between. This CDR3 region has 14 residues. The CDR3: CASSIQTGPYGYTF. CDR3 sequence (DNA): TGTGCCAGCTCAATTCAGACAGGCCCCTATGGCTACACCTTC.

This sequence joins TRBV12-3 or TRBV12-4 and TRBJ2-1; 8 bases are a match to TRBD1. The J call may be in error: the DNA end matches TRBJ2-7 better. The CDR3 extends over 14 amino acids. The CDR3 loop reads CASRQGTGSYEQYF. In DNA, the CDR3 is TGTGCCAGCAGGCAAGGGACAGGCTCCTACGAGCAGTACTTC.

CDR3 sequence: CASTWFGRSGGEQYF. Written as DNA, the CDR3 is TGTGCCAGCACCTGGTTCGGTAGGTCTGGGGGCGAGCAGTACTTC. The chain uses TRBV12-3 or TRBV12-4 and TRBJ2-7, with D tentatively TRBD1 or TRBD2 (5 bases each). The CDR3 is made up of 15 amino acids. Trimming pared 7 bases from V and 6 bases from J, leaving 22 bases between.

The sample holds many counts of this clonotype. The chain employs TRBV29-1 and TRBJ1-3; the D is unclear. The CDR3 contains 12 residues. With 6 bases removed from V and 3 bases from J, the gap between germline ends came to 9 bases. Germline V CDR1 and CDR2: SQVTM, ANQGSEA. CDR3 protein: CSVRSFGNTIYF. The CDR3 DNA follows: TGCAGCGTCAGGTCCTTTGGAAACACCATATATTTT.

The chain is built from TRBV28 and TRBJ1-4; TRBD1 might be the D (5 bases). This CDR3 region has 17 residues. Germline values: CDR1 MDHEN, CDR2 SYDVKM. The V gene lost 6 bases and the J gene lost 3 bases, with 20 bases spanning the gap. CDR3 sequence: CASSPGSGRWANEKLFF. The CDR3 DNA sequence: TGTGCCAGCAGCCCAGGGTCGGGTAGATGGGCTAATGAAAAACTGTTTTTT.

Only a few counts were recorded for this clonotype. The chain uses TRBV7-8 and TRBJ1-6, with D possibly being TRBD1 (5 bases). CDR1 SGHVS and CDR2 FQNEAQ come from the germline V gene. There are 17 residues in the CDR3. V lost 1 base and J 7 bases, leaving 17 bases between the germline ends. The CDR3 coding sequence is TGTGCCAGCAGCTTAGTGGGTTTAGGGGCCGCCAATTCACCCCTCCACTTT. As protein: CASSLVGLGAANSPLHF.

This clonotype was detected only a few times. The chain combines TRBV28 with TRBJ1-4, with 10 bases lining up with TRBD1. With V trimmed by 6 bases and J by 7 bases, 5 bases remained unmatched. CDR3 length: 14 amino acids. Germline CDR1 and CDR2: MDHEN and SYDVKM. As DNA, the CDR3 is TGTGCCAGCAGGCAGACAGGGGGCGGTGAAAAACTGTTTTTT. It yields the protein CASRQTGGGEKLFF.

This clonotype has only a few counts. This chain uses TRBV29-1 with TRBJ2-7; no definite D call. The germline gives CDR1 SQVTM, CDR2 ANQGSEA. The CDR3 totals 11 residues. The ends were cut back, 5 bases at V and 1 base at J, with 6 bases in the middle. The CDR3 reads CSVFLSYEQYF. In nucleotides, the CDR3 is TGCAGCGTTTTTTTGTCCTACGAGCAGTACTTC.

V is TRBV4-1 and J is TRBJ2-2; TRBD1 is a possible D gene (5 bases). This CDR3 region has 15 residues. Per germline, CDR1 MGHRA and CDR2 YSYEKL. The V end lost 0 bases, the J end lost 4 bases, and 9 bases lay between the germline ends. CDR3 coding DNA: TGCGCCAGCAGCCAAGATGTAGGGGCCACCGGGGAGCTGTTTTTT. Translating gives CASSQDVGATGELFF.

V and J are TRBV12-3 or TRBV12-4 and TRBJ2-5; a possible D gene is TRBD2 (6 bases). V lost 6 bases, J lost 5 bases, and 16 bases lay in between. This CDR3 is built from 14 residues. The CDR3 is CASRETWAGETQYF. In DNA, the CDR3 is TGTGCCAGCAGGGAGACTTGGGCGGGGGAGACCCAGTACTTC.

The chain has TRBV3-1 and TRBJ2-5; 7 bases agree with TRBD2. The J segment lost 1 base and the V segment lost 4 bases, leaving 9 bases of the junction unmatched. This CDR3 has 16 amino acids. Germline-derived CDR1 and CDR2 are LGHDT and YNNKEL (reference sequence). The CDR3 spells CASSPRVAGTQETQYF. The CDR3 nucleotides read TGTGCCAGCAGCCCCAGGGTAGCGGGCACCCAAGAGACCCAGTACTTC.

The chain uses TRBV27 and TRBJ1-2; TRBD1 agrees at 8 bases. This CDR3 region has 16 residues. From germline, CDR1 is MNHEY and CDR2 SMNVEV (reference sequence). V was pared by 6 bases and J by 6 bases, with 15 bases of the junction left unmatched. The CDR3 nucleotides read TGTGCCAGCAGGCCACAGGGGGGCTTAAGAGCGGATGGCTACACCTTC. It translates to CASRPQGGLRADGYTF.

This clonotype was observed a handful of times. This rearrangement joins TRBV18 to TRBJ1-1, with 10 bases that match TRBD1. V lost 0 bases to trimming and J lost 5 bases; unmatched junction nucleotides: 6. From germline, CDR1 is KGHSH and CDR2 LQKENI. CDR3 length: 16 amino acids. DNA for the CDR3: TGTGCCAGCTCACCACCGGGACAGGGGTTGAGGACTGAAGCTTTCTTT. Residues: CASSPPGQGLRTEAFF.

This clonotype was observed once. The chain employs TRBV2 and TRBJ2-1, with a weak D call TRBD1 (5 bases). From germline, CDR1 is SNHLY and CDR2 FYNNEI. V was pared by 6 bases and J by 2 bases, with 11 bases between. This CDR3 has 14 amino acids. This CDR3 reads CASRHGAAYNEQFF. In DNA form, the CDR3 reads TGTGCCAGCAGACATGGGGCAGCCTACAATGAGCAGTTCTTC.

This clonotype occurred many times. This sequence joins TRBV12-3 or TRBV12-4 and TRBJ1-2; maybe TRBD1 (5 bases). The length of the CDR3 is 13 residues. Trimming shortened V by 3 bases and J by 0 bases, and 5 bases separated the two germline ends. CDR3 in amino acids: CASSLTANYGYTF. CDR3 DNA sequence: TGTGCCAGCAGTTTGACAGCTAACTATGGCTACACCTTC.

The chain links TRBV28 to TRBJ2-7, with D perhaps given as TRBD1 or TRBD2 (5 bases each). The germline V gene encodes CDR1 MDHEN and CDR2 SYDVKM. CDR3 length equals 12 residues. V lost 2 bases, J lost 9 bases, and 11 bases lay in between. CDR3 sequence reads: CASSLTQGRQYF. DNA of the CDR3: TGTGCCAGCAGTTTAACCCAGGGACGGCAGTACTTC. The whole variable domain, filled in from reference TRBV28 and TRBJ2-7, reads DVKVTQSSRYLVKRTGEKVFLECVQDMDHENMFWYRQDPGLGLRLIYFSYDVKMKEKGDIPEGYSVSREKKERFSLILESASTNQTSMYLCASSLTQGRQYFGPGTRLTVT.

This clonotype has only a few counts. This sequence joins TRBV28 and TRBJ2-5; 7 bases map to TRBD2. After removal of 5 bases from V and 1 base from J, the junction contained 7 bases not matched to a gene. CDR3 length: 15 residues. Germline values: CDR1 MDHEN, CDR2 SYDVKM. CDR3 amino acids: CASSAARGIQETQYF. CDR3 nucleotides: TGTGCCAGCAGTGCTGCGCGGGGGATCCAAGAGACCCAGTACTTC. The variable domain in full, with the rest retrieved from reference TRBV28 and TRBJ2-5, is DVKVTQSSRYLVKRTGEKVFLECVQDMDHENMFWYRQDPGLGLRLIYFSYDVKMKEKGDIPEGYSVSREKKERFSLILESASTNQTSMYLCASSAARGIQETQYFGPGTRLLVL.